At least ten counts were recorded for the clone carrying this T cell receptor (beta chain). TCRdb reanalysed the 5' RACE reads using MiXCR and keeps one entry per CDR3 protein. The data hold under 30,000 distinct CDR3 sequences, with roughly 12% observed a single time. This specimen comes from a study of neurological immune-mediated disorders. The germline CDR1 and CDR2 sequences are SGHTA and FQGNSA. CDR3 length: 12 residues. Trimming removed 5 bases from V and 3 bases from J, with 7 bases in between. This clonotype originated in a woman between 35 and 50 years old with HTLV-1-associated myelopathy (HAM/TSP). The chain combines TRBV7-2 with TRBJ1-2; D is undetermined. The specimen sequenced was PBMCs. DNA of the CDR3: TGTGCCAGCAGCCAACTAGACTATGGCTACACCTTC. Amino acid sequence: CASSQLDYGYTF.